These 2 T cell receptor beta chains came from one sample sequenced in a study of blood T cell repertoires in COVID-19. Sequencing used immunoSEQ multiplex PCR; TCRdb keeps in-frame clones, though not all of them. The table has around 320,000 clones, about nine tenths seen once. The source material was peripheral blood. These receptors all stem from a young woman with COVID-19, enrolled during active disease.

CDR3 coding DNA: TGTGCTAGTGGACTCCTCGGGACAGGGCTTGGCTACACCTTC. Protein product: CASGLLGTGLGYTF. The chain employs TRBV12-5 and TRBJ1-2, with 9 bases fitting TRBD1. The CDR3 is 14 residues long. Per the germline V gene, CDR1 is LGHNT and CDR2 is FRNRAP. V lost 6 bases, J lost 7 bases, and 9 bases stayed unmatched.

This clone was seen only once. This chain joins TRBV14 and TRBJ2-7; no firm D call. The CDR3 is 17 residues long. Germline values: CDR1 SGHDN, CDR2 FVKESK. V was cut by 0 bases and J by 4 bases, with 19 bases left in between. The CDR3 DNA reads as TGTGCCAGCAGCCAAGATCCCGATAGACGACACGGATACGAGCAGTACTTC. This gives the protein CASSQDPDRRHGYEQYF.